This is a list of T cell receptor beta chains from one sample in a study of tumor-infiltrating lymphocytes in primary liver carcinoma. TCRdb re-called the multiplex PCR reads with MiXCR, one entry per CDR3 protein. The profile covers approximately 300,000 distinct CDR3 sequences, with approximately 65% appearing a single time and approximately 9% taken by the ten largest. Sequencing input: peripheral blood. The receptors were gathered from a man in his forties with primary liver carcinoma and hepatitis B virus infection. The conserved cysteine and the conserved F or W are not part of the CDR3 here. The size entry is marked missing in some rows and otherwise reads once, few, many or a size class.

V	J	size	CDR3
TRBV12-5	TRBJ2-7	medium-sized	ASEGTGSYEQY
TRBV4-1	TRBJ2-7	once	ASSPGGDSYEQY
TRBV10-3	TRBJ2-3	many	AIMGTQADTQY
TRBV28	TRBJ2-1	NA	ASSLGLREEQF
TRBV6-2/TRBV6-3	TRBJ2-7	many	ASSYSRQLNEQY
TRBV12-3/TRBV12-4	TRBJ1-3	many	ASSAGTDPSGNTIY
TRBV6-6	TRBJ1-2	NA	ASSSQWTEIYGYT
TRBV28	TRBJ2-7	NA	ASSSNTGHPLAEQY
TRBV28	TRBJ1-2	few	ASSSGYGYT
TRBV5-1	TRBJ2-2	NA	ASSLGTGPDTGELF
TRBV11-3	TRBJ1-2	NA	ASKRCDYGYT
TRBV12-3/TRBV12-4	TRBJ1-5	many	ASSLRLSNQPQH
TRBV12-3/TRBV12-4	TRBJ1-2	few	ASSLRGVDYGYT
TRBV11-2	TRBJ1-4	NA	ASSPQGGVNEKLF
TRBV30	TRBJ1-6	NA	AWSSYGTEGSPLH
TRBV11-2	TRBJ1-4	NA	ASSATTGFGSEKLF
TRBV5-6	TRBJ1-2	many	ASSLDRGIGGYT
TRBV29-1	TRBJ1-1	many	SVVRQNTEAF
TRBV11-2	TRBJ2-3	NA	ASSMSGPTDTQY
TRBV11-2	TRBJ2-2	NA	ASSPDSGELF
TRBV10-3	TRBJ2-6	NA	ASPVPVANVLT
TRBV29-1	TRBJ2-5	many	SGGLAGDETQY
TRBV20-1	TRBJ2-1	NA	SAPRPNREGNEQF
TRBV4-2	TRBJ1-2	NA	ASSQDEGAPNYGYA
TRBV28	TRBJ2-3	NA	ASSLKEGRTDTQY
TRBV30	TRBJ1-2	many	AWSGQIYGYT
TRBV5-6	TRBJ2-7	NA	ASSVWTSVAYEQH
TRBV4-2	TRBJ2-7	NA	ASGISGIAYEQY
TRBV28	TRBJ1-5	NA	ASSPTGGPNQTQH
TRBV2	TRBJ2-4	NA	ASSPPGGYDKNIQY
TRBV6-6	TRBJ1-6	many	ASRQGDGGLSPLH
TRBV28	TRBJ2-7	NA	ASIPERRGDEQY
TRBV5-4	TRBJ2-1	NA	AISFGVVGGNEQF
TRBV2	TRBJ2-3	NA	ASSERASSTQY
TRBV6-1	TRBJ2-3	many	ASSDSVPGTDTQY
TRBV11-2	TRBJ2-2	many	ASSLVASGSLTGELF
TRBV5-1	TRBJ2-3	few	ASSPSGQITDTQY
TRBV29-1	TRBJ2-2	many	SVEWVSAAAGELF
TRBV7-3	TRBJ2-1	NA	ASSLAGGRGYNEQF
TRBV29-1	TRBJ2-3	many	SVGLAGDTQY
TRBV10-3	TRBJ1-3	NA	AISESKGGAGNTIH
TRBV5-4	TRBJ2-1	NA	ASSLGGRLGSYNEQF